This TCR beta chain was obtained from a study of blood T cell repertoires in COVID-19. Turning to the study itself: In each case, the material was cDNA or gDNA derived from T cells, B-cell-depleted T cells, or PBMCs.

V dropped 6 bases and J dropped 3; count of bases not matched to a gene: 8. This CDR3 contains 15 residues. Per germline, CDR1 MNHEY and CDR2 SVGAGI. Participant ages covered roughly 18 to 89 years across around 22 US areas. Recovered participants had two consecutive negative NP/OP PCR tests, healthcare professional clearance, or symptom resolution. Under the authors' procedure: Reference gene primers were amplified, and this amplification served to estimate nucleated cell counts. Sequencing was performed with immunoSEQ multiplex PCR; in TCRdb, only in-frame clones are kept and a portion is missing. V and J calls and clone size are as listed in that table; D and trimming were resolved from the DNA. The table records 200,000 to 250,000 clones, 88% of them present only once.

The sample consisted of PBMCs or T cells enriched from blood (not recorded which). The J gene is TRBJ1-5, the V gene TRBV6-5; 7 nucleotides align to TRBD1. The TCR sequence derives from a woman aged 25 to 39 who had recovered from COVID-19. The CDR3 loop reads CASRTLTGDNQPQHF. The CDR3 region has the DNA TGTGCCAGCAGGACCCTTACAGGGGACAATCAGCCCCAGCATTTT.